This T cell receptor (beta chain) was captured by sequencing in a study of cytomegalovirus exposure and HLA in healthy donors. Whole-study results and caveats: A previous analysis found most TCR beta V segments productive roughly 90% or roughly 30% of the time. The likely explanation for a cluster of highly shared sequence variants was sequencing artifact. Rarity held for most TCR sequences, but there were some public TCRs that occurred in many donors.

Note on this clone: Its antigen remains unidentified.

The V gene end was trimmed by 10 bases and the J gene end by 5 bases; junction bases not matched to a gene: 13. Germline assignment: CDR1 ENHRY and CDR2 SYGVKD. CDR3 length equals 15 residues. The primer mix had 60 Vbeta and 13 Jbeta primers. Sequenced by immunoSEQ multiplex PCR; TCRdb stores in-frame clones only, minus some. The table has around 180,000 clones, approximately 80% seen once. The V and J genes are TRBV10-3 and TRBJ2-1, with 8 positions matching TRBD2. Source material: PBMCs. The sequence derives from a woman aged 40 to 50 in good health and CMV-seronegative. Here the CDR3 DNA reads TGTGCCACCCTCAAGCGGGAGTTAAGCAACAATGAGCAGTTCTTC. Its protein is CATLKRELSNNEQFF.